The 13 T cell receptor beta chains presented below share a single source sample, sequenced in a study of CD8 T cells in Susac syndrome. Random hexamers served to reverse transcribe roughly 0.5 to 1 ug RNA. TCRdb reanalysed the immunoSEQ multiplex PCR reads using MiXCR and keeps one entry per CDR3 protein. The sample carries over 150,000 distinct CDR3 sequences, 93% recorded once. Sequences were obtained from CD4+ T cells from PBMCs. The receptor source for this set is a human donor with multiple sclerosis.

V gene TRBV7-9 combines with J gene TRBJ2-3; 9 nucleotides align to TRBD2. Germline-derived CDR1 and CDR2 are SEHNR and FQNEAQ (reference sequence). Trimming cost V 5 bases and J 1 base; bases outside gene matches: 4. The CDR3 has 15 residues. CDR3 DNA: TGTGCCAGCAGCCCGGCTAGCGGGGGCACAGATACGCAGTATTTT. Amino acid sequence: CASSPASGGTDTQYF.

This clonotype has just one count. The chain is built from TRBV29-1 and TRBJ2-5, with 8 bases lining up with TRBD2. Germline CDR1 and CDR2: SQVTM and ANQGSEA. The CDR3 consists of 18 residues. V shed 3 bases and J 3 bases; nucleotides not matched to a gene: 18. CDR3 amino acids: CSVDQRGGSGGLKETQYF. The CDR3 DNA sequence: TGCAGCGTTGACCAACGGGGGGGCAGCGGGGGTCTCAAAGAGACCCAGTACTTC.

V is TRBV5-8 and J is TRBJ1-2, with D hard to call. Trimming shortened V by 4 bases and J by 7 bases, and 20 bases separated the two germline ends. This CDR3 is 15 amino acids long. Germline V CDR1 and CDR2: SGHTS, YDEGEE. CDR3: CASSNSMTAPGGYTF. CDR3 coding DNA: TGTGCCAGCAGCAACAGTATGACGGCCCCGGGTGGCTACACCTTC.

The V and J genes are TRBV19 and TRBJ1-5; 12 positions agree with TRBD1. V shed 5 bases, J shed 7 bases, and the junction held 9 bases outside the gene matches. Germline values: CDR1 LNHDA, CDR2 SQIVND (reference sequence). CDR3 size: 16 residues. The CDR3 DNA reads TGTGCCAGTAGTCCGAGCGGGACAGGGGGCCGGCAGCCCCAGCATTTT. Its protein product is CASSPSGTGGRQPQHF. Variable domain in full (rest from reference TRBV19 and TRBJ1-5): DGGITQSPKYLFRKEGQNVTLSCEQNLNHDAMYWYRQDPGQGLRLIYYSQIVNDFQKGDIAEGYSVSREKKESFPLTVTSAQKNPTAFYLCASSPSGTGGRQPQHFGDGTRLSIL.

A few counts support this clonotype. V usage is TRBV15 and J usage is TRBJ2-5; D possibly corresponds to TRBD2 (6 bases). The V end was cut by 6 bases, the J end by 5 bases, with 10 bases between. CDR1 is LNHNV and CDR2 is YYDKDF in the germline V gene (reference sequence). The CDR3 consists of 12 residues. The CDR3 region has the DNA TGTGCCACCAGGAGTGGGGGGGAGACCCAGTACTTC. It translates to CATRSGGETQYF.

The V gene is TRBV30, the J gene TRBJ2-3, with D possibly matching TRBD2 (7 bases). Trimming took 7 bases from V and 4 from J, leaving 24 bases between them. The CDR3 has 16 residues. Per germline, CDR1 GTSNPN and CDR2 SVGIG (reference sequence). DNA for the CDR3: TGTGCCTCCTCCCGGACCGAGGGGGGGCTTTCAGATACGCAGTATTTT. This gives the protein CASSRTEGGLSDTQYF.

This sequence joins TRBV30 and TRBJ2-1, with D possibly TRBD1 on 5 matching bases. This CDR3 region has 15 residues. V shed 2 bases and J shed 8 bases, with 19 bases lying between them. CDR1 and CDR2 (germline): GTSNPN, SVGIG (reference sequence). The DNA for the CDR3 is TGTGCCTGGAGTCCTTCCCAAGCCCCCAGGGATGAGCAGTTCTTC. Its protein product is CAWSPSQAPRDEQFF.

The rearrangement joins TRBV7-2 to TRBJ2-2; D perhaps matches TRBD2 (5 bases). With 4 bases removed from V and 2 bases from J, the gap between germline ends came to 8 bases. This CDR3 region has 14 residues. Germline lookup yields CDR1 SGHTA and CDR2 FQGNSA. This CDR3 is CASSYGLNTGELFF. CDR3 nucleotides: TGTGCCAGCAGCTACGGACTTAACACCGGGGAGCTGTTTTTT.

The chain links TRBV7-9 to TRBJ2-3; D ambiguous. Trimming removed 1 base at V and 3 bases at J, with 8 bases between. Germline assignment: CDR1 SEHNR and CDR2 FQNEAQ (reference sequence). This CDR3 has 14 residues. The CDR3 loop is CASSLESRTDTQYF. As DNA, the CDR3 is TGTGCCAGCAGCTTAGAGTCTAGAACAGATACGCAGTATTTT.

The chain couples TRBV19 to TRBJ2-2; TRBD1 might be the D (5 bases). The CDR3 runs to 14 residues. V lost 4 bases and J 1 base, leaving 7 bases between the germline ends. Germline CDR1 LNHDA, CDR2 SQIVND (reference sequence). The CDR3 spells CASSTDRNTGELFF. CDR3 bases: TGTGCCAGTAGTACCGACAGGAACACCGGGGAGCTGTTTTTT.

This clonotype was counted once. J is TRBJ2-5 and V is TRBV9, with D possibly matching TRBD2 (5 bases). The CDR3 consists of 14 residues. The germline V and J ends were trimmed by 0 bases and 5 bases, with 11 bases remaining between them. Germline assignment: CDR1 SGDLS and CDR2 YYNGEE. The CDR3 DNA is TGTGCCAGCAGCGTAGCTCGGGGTGGGGAGACCCAGTACTTC. Protein: CASSVARGGETQYF.

This chain joins TRBV7-8 and TRBJ2-5; D gene ambiguous. CDR1 is SGHVS and CDR2 is FQNEAQ in the germline V gene. The CDR3 extends over 15 amino acids. V was cut by 1 base and J by 1 base, with 10 bases left in between. The CDR3 sequence is CASSLGYSPQETQYF. The CDR3 DNA follows: TGTGCCAGCAGCTTAGGGTACAGTCCCCAAGAGACCCAGTACTTC.

V gene TRBV29-1 combines with J gene TRBJ2-3, with 10 bases aligning to TRBD2. The germline gives CDR1 SQVTM, CDR2 ANQGSEA. The CDR3 contains 17 residues. J was trimmed by 1 base and V by 6 bases; bases with no gene match: 13. CDR3 DNA: TGCAGCGTCAAGAGCGGGGGGGCGGGTGCTGGCACAGATACGCAGTATTTT. Protein product: CSVKSGGAGAGTDTQYF.